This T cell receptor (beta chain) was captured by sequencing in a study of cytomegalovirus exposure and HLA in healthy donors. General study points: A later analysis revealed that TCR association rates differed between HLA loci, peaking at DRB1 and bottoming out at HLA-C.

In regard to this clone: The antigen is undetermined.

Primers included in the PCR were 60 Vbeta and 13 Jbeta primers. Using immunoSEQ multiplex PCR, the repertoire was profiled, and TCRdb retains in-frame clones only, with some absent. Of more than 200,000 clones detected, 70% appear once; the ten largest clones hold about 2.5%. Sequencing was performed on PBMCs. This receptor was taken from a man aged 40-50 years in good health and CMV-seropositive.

CDR3 protein: CASSRTRDRGLKQPQHF. CDR3 sequence (DNA): TGCGCCAGCAGCCGGACTCGGGACAGGGGGCTAAAACAGCCCCAGCATTTT. The V call is TRBV4-1, the J call TRBJ1-5; 12 bases are a match to TRBD1. CDR1 MGHRA and CDR2 YSYEKL come from the germline V gene. Losses at the gene ends were 4 bases for V and 7 bases for J; bases not matched to a gene: 11. CDR3 length: 17 residues.